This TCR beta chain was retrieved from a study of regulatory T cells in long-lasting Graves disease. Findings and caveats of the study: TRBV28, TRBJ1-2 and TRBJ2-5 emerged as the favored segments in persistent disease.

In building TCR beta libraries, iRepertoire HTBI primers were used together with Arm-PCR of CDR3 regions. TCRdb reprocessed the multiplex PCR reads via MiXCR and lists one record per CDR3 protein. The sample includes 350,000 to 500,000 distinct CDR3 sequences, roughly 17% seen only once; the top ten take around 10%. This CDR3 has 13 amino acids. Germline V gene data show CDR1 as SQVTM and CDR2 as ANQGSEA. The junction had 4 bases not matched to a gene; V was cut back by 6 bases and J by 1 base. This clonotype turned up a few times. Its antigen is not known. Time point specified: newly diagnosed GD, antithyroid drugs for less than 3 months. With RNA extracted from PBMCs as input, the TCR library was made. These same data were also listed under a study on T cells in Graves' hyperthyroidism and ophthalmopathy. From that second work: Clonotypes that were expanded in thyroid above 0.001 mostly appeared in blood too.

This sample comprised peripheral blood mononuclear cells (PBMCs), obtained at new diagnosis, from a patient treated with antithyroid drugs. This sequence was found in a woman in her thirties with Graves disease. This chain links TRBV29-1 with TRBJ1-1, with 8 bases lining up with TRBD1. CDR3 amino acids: CSVKGQGNTEAFF. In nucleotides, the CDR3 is TGCAGCGTCAAAGGACAGGGGAACACTGAAGCTTTCTTT.